This T cell receptor beta chain originates from a study of cytomegalovirus exposure and HLA in healthy donors. Study results and limitations: A likely sequencing artifact accounted for one observed cluster of highly shared sequence variants.

CDR1 and CDR2 (germline): DFQATT, SNEGSKA (reference sequence). Trimming removed 4 bases from V and 6 bases from J, with 6 bases in between. The CDR3 has 10 residues. Vbeta (60) and Jbeta (13) primers were used in the PCR. Method: immunoSEQ multiplex PCR; TCRdb's copy keeps in-frame clones and lacks some. In the table there are more than 80,000 clones, about four fifths of which are singletons. About this clone itself: The antigen remains unidentified.

This clonotype was sampled from a man between 18 and 29 years old in good health and CMV-seropositive. Sequencing was performed on PBMCs. J is TRBJ1-1 and V is TRBV20-1, with D unclear. In nucleotides, the CDR3 is TGCAGTGCTACCTTTTCTGAAGCTTTCTTT. Its protein product is CSATFSEAFF.